What follows is one T cell receptor (beta chain) and its context. Per sample, no less than 5 micrograms of total RNA were extracted. Sample-barcoded 5' priming and a J-beta primer mix drove a second PCR of roughly 7 to 11 cycles. Each CDR3 protein is one row after TCRdb ran MiXCR on the 5' RACE reads. Here the sample spans 1,500,000 or so distinct CDR3 sequences, approximately 42% being singletons. Germline V lookup: CDR1 MNHEY, CDR2 SVGAGI. The CDR3 spans 14 residues. Trimming stripped 0 bases from V and 6 bases from J, with 11 bases between. This sample stems from a study of blood T cells in healthy people across ages.

The chain recombines TRBV6-5 with TRBJ2-5; possibly TRBD1 for D (5 bases). The material sequenced was blood. The clonotype was recovered from a woman aged 18-29 years in good health. The DNA for the CDR3 is TGTGCCAGCAGTTACTCGAGCAGGGCCCAGACCCAGTACTTC. It encodes CASSYSSRAQTQYF.